This TCR beta chain was obtained from a study of CD8 T cells in ankylosing spondylitis. Making the TCR beta libraries involved quantitative 5'-RACE with molecular barcodes. TCRdb recomputed calls from the 5' RACE reads with MiXCR, one row per CDR3 protein. Among about 42,000 distinct CDR3 sequences, 4% were seen once, and the ten largest hold around 3.6%. Ten or more counts support this clonotype. Its antigen is unknown. General study points: Made up of under 10 highly homologous variants, a TCR beta motif appeared characteristic of ankylosing spondylitis blood.

V lost 0 bases and J lost 9, with 12 bases in between. There are 13 residues in the CDR3. Germline V gives CDR1 SGDLS, CDR2 YYNGEE. The source of this sequence is a female donor with ankylosing spondylitis or in good health (not recorded which). V is TRBV9 and J is TRBJ1-1; weak D call: TRBD1 (6 bases). Sequenced material: blood, either unsorted or a sorted T cell fraction (not recorded which). The CDR3 DNA follows: TGTGCCAGCAGCGTAGCTGTGGGGGGCCAAGCTTTCTTT. Translation gives CASSVAVGGQAFF.